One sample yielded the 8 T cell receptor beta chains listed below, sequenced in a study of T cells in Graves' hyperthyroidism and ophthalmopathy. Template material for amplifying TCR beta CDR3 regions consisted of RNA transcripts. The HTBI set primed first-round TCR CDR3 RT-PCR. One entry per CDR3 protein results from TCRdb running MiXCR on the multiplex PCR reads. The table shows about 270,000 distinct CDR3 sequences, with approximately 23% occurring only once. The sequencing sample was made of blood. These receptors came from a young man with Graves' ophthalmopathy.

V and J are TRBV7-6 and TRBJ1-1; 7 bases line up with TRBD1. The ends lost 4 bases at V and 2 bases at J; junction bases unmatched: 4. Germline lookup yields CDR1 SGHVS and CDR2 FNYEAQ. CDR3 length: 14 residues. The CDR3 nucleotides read TGTGCCAGCAGCTCCACAGGGGAAAACACTGAAGCTTTCTTT. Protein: CASSSTGENTEAFF.

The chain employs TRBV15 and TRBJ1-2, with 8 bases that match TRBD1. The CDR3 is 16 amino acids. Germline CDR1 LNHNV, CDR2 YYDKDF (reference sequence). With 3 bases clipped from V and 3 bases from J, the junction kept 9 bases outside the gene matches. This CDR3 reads CATSRGDRGDDYGYTF. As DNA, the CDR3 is TGTGCCACCAGCAGGGGCGACAGGGGCGACGACTATGGCTACACCTTC. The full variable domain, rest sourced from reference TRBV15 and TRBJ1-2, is DAMVIQNPRYQVTQFGKPVTLSCSQTLNHNVMYWYQQKSSQAPKLLFHYYDKDFNNEADTPDNFQSRRPNTSFCFLDIRSPGLGDTAMYLCATSRGDRGDDYGYTFGSGTRLTVV.

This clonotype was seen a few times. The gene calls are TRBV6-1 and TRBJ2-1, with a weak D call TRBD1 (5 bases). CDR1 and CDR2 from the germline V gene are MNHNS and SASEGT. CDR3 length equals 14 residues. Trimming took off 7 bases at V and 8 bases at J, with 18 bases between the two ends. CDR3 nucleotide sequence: TGTGCCAGCACTCGGTCCCCCAGGGTAGATGAGCAGTTCTTC. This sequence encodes CASTRSPRVDEQFF.

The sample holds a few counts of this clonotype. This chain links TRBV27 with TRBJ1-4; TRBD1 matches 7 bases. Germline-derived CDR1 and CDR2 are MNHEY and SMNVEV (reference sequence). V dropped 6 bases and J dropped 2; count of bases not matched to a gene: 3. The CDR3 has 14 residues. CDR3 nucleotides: TGTGCCAGCAGAAAACAGGGGACTAATGAAAAACTGTTTTTT. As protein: CASRKQGTNEKLFF.

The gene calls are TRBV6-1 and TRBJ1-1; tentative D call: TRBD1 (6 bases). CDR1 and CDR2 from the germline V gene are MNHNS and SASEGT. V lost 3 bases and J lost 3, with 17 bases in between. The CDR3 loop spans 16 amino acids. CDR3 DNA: TGTGCCAGCAGTGAGGTGAACAGGGCGGCGTACACTGAAGCTTTCTTT. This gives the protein CASSEVNRAAYTEAFF.

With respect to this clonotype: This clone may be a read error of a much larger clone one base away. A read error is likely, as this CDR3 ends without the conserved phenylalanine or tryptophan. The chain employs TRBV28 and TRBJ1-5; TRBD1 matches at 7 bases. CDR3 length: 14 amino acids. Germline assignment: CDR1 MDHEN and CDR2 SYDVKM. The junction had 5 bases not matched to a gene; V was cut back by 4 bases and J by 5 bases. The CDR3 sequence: CASSSTGLDQPQHL. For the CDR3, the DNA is TGTGCCAGCAGTTCGACAGGGTTGGATCAGCCCCAGCATCTT.

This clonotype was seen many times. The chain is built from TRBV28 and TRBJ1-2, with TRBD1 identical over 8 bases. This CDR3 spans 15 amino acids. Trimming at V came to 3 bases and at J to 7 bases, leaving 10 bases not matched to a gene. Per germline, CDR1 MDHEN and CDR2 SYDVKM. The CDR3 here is CASSFNGGGQGGYTF. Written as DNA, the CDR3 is TGTGCCAGCAGTTTCAACGGAGGCGGACAGGGTGGCTACACCTTC.

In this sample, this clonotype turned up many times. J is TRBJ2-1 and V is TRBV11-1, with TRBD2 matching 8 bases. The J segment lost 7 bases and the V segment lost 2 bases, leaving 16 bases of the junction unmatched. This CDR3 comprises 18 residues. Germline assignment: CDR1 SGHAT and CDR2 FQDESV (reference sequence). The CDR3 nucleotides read TGTGCCAGCAGCTTATCAGCGGGGGTACCCGGGGGTAGGAATGAGCAGTTCTTC. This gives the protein CASSLSAGVPGGRNEQFF.